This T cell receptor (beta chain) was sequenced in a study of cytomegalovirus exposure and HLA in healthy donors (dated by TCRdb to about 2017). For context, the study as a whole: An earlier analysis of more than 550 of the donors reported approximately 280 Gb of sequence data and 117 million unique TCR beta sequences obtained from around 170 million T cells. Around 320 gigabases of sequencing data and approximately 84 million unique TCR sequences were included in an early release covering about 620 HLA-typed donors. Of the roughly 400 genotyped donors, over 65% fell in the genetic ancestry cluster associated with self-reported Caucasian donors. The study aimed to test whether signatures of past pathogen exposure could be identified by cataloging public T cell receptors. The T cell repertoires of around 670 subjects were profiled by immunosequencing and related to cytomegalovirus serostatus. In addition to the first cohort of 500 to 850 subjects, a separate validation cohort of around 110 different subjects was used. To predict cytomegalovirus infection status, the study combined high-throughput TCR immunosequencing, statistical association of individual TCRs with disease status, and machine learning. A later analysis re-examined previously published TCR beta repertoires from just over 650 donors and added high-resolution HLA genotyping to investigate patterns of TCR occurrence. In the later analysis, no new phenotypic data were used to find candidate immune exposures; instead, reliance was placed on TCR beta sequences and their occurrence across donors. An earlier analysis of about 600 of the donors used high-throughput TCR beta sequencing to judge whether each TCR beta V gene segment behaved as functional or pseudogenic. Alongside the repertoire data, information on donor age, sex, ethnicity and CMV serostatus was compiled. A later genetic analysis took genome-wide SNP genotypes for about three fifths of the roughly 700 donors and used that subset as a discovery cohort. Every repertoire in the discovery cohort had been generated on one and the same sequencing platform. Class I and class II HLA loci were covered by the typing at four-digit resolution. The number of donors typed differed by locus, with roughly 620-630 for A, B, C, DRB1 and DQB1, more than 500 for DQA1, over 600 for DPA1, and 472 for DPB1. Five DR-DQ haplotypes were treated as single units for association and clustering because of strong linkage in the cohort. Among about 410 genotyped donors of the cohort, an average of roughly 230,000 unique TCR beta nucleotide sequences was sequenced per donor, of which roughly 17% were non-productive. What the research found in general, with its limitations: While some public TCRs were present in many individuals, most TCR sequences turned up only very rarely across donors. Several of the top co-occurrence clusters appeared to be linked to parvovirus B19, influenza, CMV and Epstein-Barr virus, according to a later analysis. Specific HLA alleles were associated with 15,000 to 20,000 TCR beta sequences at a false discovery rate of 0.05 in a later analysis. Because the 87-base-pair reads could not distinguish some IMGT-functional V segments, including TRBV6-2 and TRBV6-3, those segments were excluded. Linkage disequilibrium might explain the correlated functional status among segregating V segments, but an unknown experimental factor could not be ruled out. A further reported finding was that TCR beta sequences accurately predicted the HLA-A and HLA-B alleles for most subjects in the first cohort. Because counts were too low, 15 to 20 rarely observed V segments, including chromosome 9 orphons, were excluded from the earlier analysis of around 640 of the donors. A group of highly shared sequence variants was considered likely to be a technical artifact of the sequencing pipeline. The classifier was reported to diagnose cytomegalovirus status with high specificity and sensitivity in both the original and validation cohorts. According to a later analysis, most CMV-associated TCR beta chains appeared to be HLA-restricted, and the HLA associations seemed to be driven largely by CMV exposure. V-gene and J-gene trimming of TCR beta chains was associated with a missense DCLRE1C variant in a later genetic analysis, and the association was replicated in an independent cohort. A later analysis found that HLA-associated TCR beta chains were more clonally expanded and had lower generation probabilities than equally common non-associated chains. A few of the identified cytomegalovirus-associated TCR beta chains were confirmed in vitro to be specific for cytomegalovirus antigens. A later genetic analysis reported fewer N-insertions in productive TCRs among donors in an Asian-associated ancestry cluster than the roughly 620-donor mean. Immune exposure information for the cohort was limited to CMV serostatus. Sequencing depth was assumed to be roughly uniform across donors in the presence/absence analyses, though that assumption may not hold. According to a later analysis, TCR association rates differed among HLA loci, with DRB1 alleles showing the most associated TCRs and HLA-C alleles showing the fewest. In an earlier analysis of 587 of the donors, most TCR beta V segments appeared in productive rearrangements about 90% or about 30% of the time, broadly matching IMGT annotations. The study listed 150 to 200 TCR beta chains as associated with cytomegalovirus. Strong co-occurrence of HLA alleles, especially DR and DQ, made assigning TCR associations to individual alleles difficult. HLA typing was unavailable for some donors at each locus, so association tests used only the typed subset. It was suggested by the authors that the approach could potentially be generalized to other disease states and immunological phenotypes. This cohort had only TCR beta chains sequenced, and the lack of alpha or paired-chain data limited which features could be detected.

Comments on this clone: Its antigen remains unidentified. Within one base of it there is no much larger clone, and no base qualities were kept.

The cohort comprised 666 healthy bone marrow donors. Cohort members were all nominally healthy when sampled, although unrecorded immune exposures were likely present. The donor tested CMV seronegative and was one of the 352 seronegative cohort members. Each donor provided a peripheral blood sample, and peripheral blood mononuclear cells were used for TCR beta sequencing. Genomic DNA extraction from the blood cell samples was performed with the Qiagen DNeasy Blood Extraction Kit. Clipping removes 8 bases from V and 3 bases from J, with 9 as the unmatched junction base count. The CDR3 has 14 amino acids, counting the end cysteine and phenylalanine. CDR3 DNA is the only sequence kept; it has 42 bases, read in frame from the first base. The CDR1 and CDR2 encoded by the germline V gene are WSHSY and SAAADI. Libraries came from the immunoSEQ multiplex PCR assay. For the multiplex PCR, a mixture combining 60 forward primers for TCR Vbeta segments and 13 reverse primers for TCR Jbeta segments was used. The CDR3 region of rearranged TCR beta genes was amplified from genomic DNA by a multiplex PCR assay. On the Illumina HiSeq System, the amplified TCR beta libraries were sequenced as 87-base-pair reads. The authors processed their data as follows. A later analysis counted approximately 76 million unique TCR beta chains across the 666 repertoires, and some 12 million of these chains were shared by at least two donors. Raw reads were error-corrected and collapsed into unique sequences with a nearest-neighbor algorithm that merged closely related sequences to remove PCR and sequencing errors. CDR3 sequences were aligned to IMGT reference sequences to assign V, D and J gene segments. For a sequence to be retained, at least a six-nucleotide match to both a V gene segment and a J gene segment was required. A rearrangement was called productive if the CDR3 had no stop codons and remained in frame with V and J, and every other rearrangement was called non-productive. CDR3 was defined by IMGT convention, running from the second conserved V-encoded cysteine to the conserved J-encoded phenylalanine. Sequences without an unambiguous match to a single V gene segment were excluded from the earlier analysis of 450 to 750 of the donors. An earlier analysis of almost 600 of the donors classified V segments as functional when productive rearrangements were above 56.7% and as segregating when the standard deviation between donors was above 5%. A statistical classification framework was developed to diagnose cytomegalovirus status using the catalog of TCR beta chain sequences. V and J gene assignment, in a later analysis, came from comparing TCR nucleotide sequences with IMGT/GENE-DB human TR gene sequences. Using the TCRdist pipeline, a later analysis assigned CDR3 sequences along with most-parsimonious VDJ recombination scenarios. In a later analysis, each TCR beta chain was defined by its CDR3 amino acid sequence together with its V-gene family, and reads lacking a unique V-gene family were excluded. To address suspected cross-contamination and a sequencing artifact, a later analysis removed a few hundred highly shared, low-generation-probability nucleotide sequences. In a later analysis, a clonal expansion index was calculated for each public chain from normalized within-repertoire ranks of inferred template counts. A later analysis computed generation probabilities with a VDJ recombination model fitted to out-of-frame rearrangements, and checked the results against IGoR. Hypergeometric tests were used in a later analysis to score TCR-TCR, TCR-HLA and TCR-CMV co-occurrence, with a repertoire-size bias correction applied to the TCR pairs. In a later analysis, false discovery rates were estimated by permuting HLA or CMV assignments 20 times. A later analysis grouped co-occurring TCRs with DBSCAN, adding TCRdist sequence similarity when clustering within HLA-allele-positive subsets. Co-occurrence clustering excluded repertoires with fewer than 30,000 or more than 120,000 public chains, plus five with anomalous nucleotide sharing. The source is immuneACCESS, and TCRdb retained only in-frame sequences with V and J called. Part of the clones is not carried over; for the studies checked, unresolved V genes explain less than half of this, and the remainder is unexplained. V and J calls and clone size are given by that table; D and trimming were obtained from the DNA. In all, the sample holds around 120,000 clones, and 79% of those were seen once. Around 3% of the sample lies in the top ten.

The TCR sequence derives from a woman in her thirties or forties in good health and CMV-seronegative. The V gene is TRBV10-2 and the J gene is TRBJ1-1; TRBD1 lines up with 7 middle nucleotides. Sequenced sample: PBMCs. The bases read TGCGCCAGCGTCAGGGACAGACAGTACACTGAAGCTTTCTTT. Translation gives CASVRDRQYTEAFF.